Listed below are T cell receptor beta chains from one sample, sequenced in a study of blood T cells in healthy people across ages. TCRdb reprocessed the 5' RACE reads via MiXCR and lists one record per CDR3 protein. The table includes 2 million or so distinct CDR3 sequences, around half detected once. The sequenced sample consisted of blood. The receptors derive from a woman aged 40 to 50 in good health. The CDR3 runs from the conserved cysteine through the conserved F or W. The D gene is left open where the match is weak. Size is omitted from some rows. Given values are once, few, many or a class for expanded clones.

clone_size	v_call	d_call	j_call	cdr3_nt	cdr3_aa
-	TRBV7-9	-	TRBJ2-5	TGTGCCAGCAGCTTAAATCGGGGGCCCGGAGTGGGAGAGACCCAGTACTTC	CASSLNRGPGVGETQYF
-	TRBV4-3	TRBD2	TRBJ2-1	TGCGCCAGCAGCTTGGGACTAGCGGAAAGCTCCTACAATGAGCAGTTCTTC	CASSLGLAESSYNEQFF
-	TRBV4-1	TRBD1	TRBJ1-6	TGCGCCAGCAGCCAAGAACAGGGGGCTGCTAATTCACCCCTCCACTTT	CASSQEQGAANSPLHF
-	TRBV28	TRBD1	TRBJ2-7	TGTGCCAGCAGGTACCGGACAGGGGGGAACTACGAGCAGTACTTC	CASRYRTGGNYEQYF
many	TRBV27	-	TRBJ2-7	TGTGCCAGCAGCCTTGGGGCCTACTACGAGCAGTACTTC	CASSLGAYYEQYF
-	TRBV4-3	-	TRBJ2-2	TGCGCCAGCAGCCAATCTACCTCGGGCCCATACACCGGGGAGCTGTTTTTT	CASSQSTSGPYTGELFF
-	TRBV6-1	TRBD1	TRBJ2-5	TGTGCCAGCAGTGAGTTCCCGACAGGGAGATATCAAGAGACCCAGTACTTC	CASSEFPTGRYQETQYF
-	TRBV19	-	TRBJ2-7	TGTGCCAGTAGTATCTACATTACCGGCGAGCAGTACTTC	CASSIYITGEQYF
few	TRBV12-3/TRBV12-4	TRBD2	TRBJ2-1	TGTGCCAGCATTCCCGCGAGCTCTTCTAGCGGGGGGCTCAACAATGAGCAGTTCTTC	CASIPASSSSGGLNNEQFF
once	TRBV20-1	-	TRBJ2-7	TGCAGTGCTATTTCGAACGGCAAGACCTACGAGCAGTACTTC	CSAISNGKTYEQYF
once	TRBV7-3	TRBD2	TRBJ2-3	TGTGCCAGCAGCTTAAATCTAGCGGCCACAGATACGCAGTATTTT	CASSLNLAATDTQYF
few	TRBV7-2	-	TRBJ2-6	TGTGCCAGCAGCTTAGCGCTTAGCAGGGCTGGGGCCAACGTCCTGACTTTC	CASSLALSRAGANVLTF
few	TRBV3-1	TRBD2	TRBJ2-5	TGTGCCAGCAGCCAGTCTAGCGGAACCCAAGAGACCCAGTACTTC	CASSQSSGTQETQYF
few	TRBV9	TRBD2	TRBJ2-1	TGTGCCAGCAGCGTAGAGGATGCGCGGGGGAACGATGAGCAGTTCTTC	CASSVEDARGNDEQFF
-	TRBV20-1	-	TRBJ2-2	TGCAGTGCTCTTCGAAACACCGGGGAGCTGTTTTTT	CSALRNTGELFF
many	TRBV6-5	-	TRBJ2-1	TGTGCCAGCAGAGGACTCAATGAGCAGTTCTTC	CASRGLNEQFF
-	TRBV5-1	-	TRBJ2-3	TGCGCCAGCAGCTTGTGGGGGGCGTCCACAGATACGCAGTATTTT	CASSLWGASTDTQYF
-	TRBV7-2	TRBD2	TRBJ2-1	TGTGCCAGCAGCTCGACTAGCGGGGGTTATGAGCAGTTCTTC	CASSSTSGGYEQFF